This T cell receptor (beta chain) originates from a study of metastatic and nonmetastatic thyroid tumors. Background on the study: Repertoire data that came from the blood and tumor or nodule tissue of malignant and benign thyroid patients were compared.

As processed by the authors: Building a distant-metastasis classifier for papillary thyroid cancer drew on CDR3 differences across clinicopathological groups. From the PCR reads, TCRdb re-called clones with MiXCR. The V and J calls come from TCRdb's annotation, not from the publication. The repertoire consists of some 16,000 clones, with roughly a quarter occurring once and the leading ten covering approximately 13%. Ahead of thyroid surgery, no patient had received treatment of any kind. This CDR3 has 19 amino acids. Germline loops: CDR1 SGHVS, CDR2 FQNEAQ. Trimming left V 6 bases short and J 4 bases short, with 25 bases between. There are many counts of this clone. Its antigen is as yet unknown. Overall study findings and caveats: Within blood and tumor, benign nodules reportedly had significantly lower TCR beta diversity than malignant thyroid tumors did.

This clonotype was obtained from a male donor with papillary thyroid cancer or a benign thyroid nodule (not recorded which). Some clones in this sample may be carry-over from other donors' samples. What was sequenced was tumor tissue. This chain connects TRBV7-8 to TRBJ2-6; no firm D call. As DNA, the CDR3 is TGTGCCAGCAGTTCCCTCGGGCCGATCCCCTCGTTGGGGGCCAACGTCCTGACTTTC. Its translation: CASSSLGPIPSLGANVLTF.